The T cell receptor (beta chain) under discussion was sequenced for a study of naive and memory T cell subsets. The beta constant-region primer was an equimolar mix of two oligonucleotides covering TRBC1 and TRBC2. The ligated cDNA underwent four PCR rounds using SP2 and nested alpha and beta constant-region primers. TCRdb recomputed calls from the UMI-ligation and nested PCR reads with MiXCR, one row per CDR3 protein. The sample includes approximately 80,000 distinct CDR3 sequences, 9% of them seen just once. This clonotype came up a few times. Germline loops: CDR1 PRHDT, CDR2 FYEKMQ (reference sequence). V lost 0 bases and J lost 1, with 9 bases in between. This CDR3 contains 15 residues.

The chain uses TRBV13 and TRBJ1-2; D possibly corresponds to TRBD1 (5 bases). Material: naive CD8+ T cells from blood. The TCR was taken from a human donor in good health. The DNA for the CDR3 is TGTGCCAGCAGCTTAGGAGGGGTCGATAACTATGGCTACACCTTC. It specifies CASSLGGVDNYGYTF.